The 26 T cell receptor beta chains in this list originate from one sample, sequenced in a study of human T cells and chemical hapten exposure. Regarding time point: pre-sensitization, week 0. Sample treatment: therapeutic diphenylcyclopropenone sensitization with weekly scalp DPC. MiXCR, run by TCRdb on the RACE reads, gives a single entry per CDR3 protein. Altogether around 300,000 distinct CDR3 sequences are present, 5% to 6.5% being singletons, with the ten largest covering about 7.7%. Sequences were derived from whole blood, sampled in connection with sensitization to the hapten diphenylcyclopropenone (DPC). All receptors come from a young woman with alopecia areata. Some clones in this sample may be carry-over from other donors' samples.

This sequence joins TRBV7-8 and TRBJ1-2; D gene unclear. The CDR3 consists of 15 residues. Germline V gene sequence: CDR1 SGHVS, CDR2 FQNEAQ. Trimming removed 2 bases from V and 0 bases from J, with 10 bases in between. CDR3 amino acids: CASSLSLTANYGYTF. CDR3 DNA sequence: TGTGCCAGCAGCTTATCGTTAACCGCTAACTATGGCTACACCTTC.

This rearrangement joins TRBV12-3 or TRBV12-4 to TRBJ1-2; D not certain. The CDR3 is made up of 14 amino acids. The V end was cut by 6 bases, the J end by 4 bases, with 15 bases between. The CDR3, as DNA: TGTGCCAGCAGCCCCTTAACCGGGCTCTATGGCTACACCTTC. Translation gives CASSPLTGLYGYTF.

The CDR3 protein is CSARATDRPTEAFF. CDR3 in DNA: TGCAGTGCTAGAGCGACCGACAGGCCCACTGAAGCTTTCTTT. The rearrangement links TRBV20-1 to TRBJ1-1; D perhaps matches TRBD1 (6 bases). V lost 1 base, J lost 4 bases, and 13 bases lay in between. Per the germline V gene, CDR1 is DFQATT and CDR2 is SNEGSKA (reference sequence). This CDR3 has 14 amino acids.

This clonotype turned up a few times. The genes are TRBV4-2 and TRBJ2-1, with 12 nucleotides matching TRBD2. The V segment lost 0 bases and the J segment 10 bases; nucleotides outside the gene matches: 4. This CDR3 has 15 amino acids. Germline V gene sequence: CDR1 LGHNA, CDR2 YNFKEQ. CDR3 nucleotides: TGTGCCAGCAGCCAAGAACTAGCGGGGGGAGGGGAGCAGTTCTTC. Translated, it gives CASSQELAGGGEQFF.

This clonotype came up a few times. The chain recombines TRBV6-2 or TRBV6-3 with TRBJ2-7; TRBD2 matches 9 bases. Per germline, CDR1 MNHEY and CDR2 SVGEGT. J gave up 4 bases and V 8 bases, and 12 bases lay outside the gene matches. The CDR3 runs to 15 residues. CDR3 sequence: CASVGSRAGGYEQYF. The CDR3 DNA follows: TGTGCCAGCGTGGGAAGCCGAGCGGGGGGATACGAGCAGTACTTC.

This clonotype was observed a few times. The chain links TRBV12-3 or TRBV12-4 to TRBJ1-1; D might be TRBD1 (6 bases). Trimming left V 4 bases short and J 7 bases short, with 16 bases between. The CDR3 is 14 amino acids. The CDR3 DNA reads TGTGCCAGCAGTTCCGGGACAACATTACGTGAAGCTTTCTTT. Translation gives CASSSGTTLREAFF.

V gene TRBV10-3 combines with J gene TRBJ1-6; TRBD1 might be the D (5 bases). The CDR3 has 16 amino acids. The germline V and J ends were trimmed by 1 base and 9 bases, with 16 bases remaining between them. CDR1 ENHRY and CDR2 SYGVKD come from the germline V gene. CDR3 amino acids: CAISELGQDRVSPLHF. The DNA of the CDR3 is TGTGCCATCAGTGAGTTGGGGCAGGACCGGGTTTCACCCCTCCACTTT.

V gene TRBV7-3 combines with J gene TRBJ1-1; 9 bases line up with TRBD1. V lost 4 bases to trimming and J lost 8 bases; unmatched junction nucleotides: 8. The germline gives CDR1 SGHTA, CDR2 FQGTGA. The CDR3 spans 14 residues. The CDR3 loop is CASSSLPGQGEAFF. The CDR3 DNA reads as TGTGCCAGCAGCTCCCTTCCGGGACAGGGAGAAGCTTTCTTT.

CDR3 loop: CASEVNPQNEQFF. The CDR3 DNA is TGTGCCAGCGAAGTTAACCCCCAAAATGAGCAGTTCTTC. The J gene is TRBJ2-1, the V gene TRBV2; D gene uncertain. The CDR3 covers 13 residues. Per the germline V gene, CDR1 is SNHLY and CDR2 is FYNNEI. V lost 8 bases to trimming and J lost 7 bases, with 15 bases between them.

This chain uses TRBV11-3 with TRBJ2-3; maybe TRBD2 (5 bases). The CDR3 extends over 13 amino acids. Trimming cost V 6 bases and J 5 bases, with 12 bases left between them. Germline CDR1 reads SGHNT; CDR2 reads YENEEA. For the CDR3, the DNA is TGTGCCAGCAGTCTATCTGGGAGAGATACGCAGTATTTT. It codes for CASSLSGRDTQYF.

The chain is built from TRBV6-4 and TRBJ1-4; D is unresolved. This CDR3 is 15 amino acids long. CDR1 and CDR2 from the germline V gene are MRHNA and SNTAGT. Trimming stripped 1 base from V and 0 bases from J, with 6 bases between. In DNA, the CDR3 is TGTGCCAGCAGTGACTATGGGCCAACTAATGAAAAACTGTTTTTT. Translated, it gives CASSDYGPTNEKLFF.

This clonotype was counted many times. V and J are TRBV9 and TRBJ2-5, with D possibly TRBD1 on 6 matching bases. Looked up from germline, CDR1 is SGDLS and CDR2 is YYNGEE. Trimming pared 2 bases from V and 5 bases from J, leaving 10 bases between. The length of the CDR3 is 13 residues. In nucleotides, the CDR3 is TGTGCCAGCAGCGTCGGACAGATGGAGACCCAGTACTTC. It encodes CASSVGQMETQYF.

The J gene is TRBJ1-2, the V gene TRBV10-3, with 8 bases aligning to TRBD1. The CDR3 covers 14 residues. Losses at the gene ends were 8 bases for V and 5 bases for J; bases not matched to a gene: 10. Germline-derived CDR1 and CDR2 are ENHRY and SYGVKD. The CDR3 is CAISRGHEVYGYTF. CDR3 coding DNA: TGTGCCATCTCCAGGGGGCATGAGGTTTATGGCTACACCTTC.

In its sample, this clonotype was seen many times. V is TRBV5-6 and J is TRBJ1-1; D gene uncertain. V was cut by 4 bases and J by 1 base, with 8 bases left in between. Per germline, CDR1 SGHDT and CDR2 YYEEEE. The CDR3 runs 13 residues. The CDR3: CASSRTPNTEAFF. The CDR3 DNA reads TGTGCCAGCAGCCGGACCCCGAACACTGAAGCTTTCTTT.

This clonotype was counted only a few times. V and J are TRBV4-3 and TRBJ2-1; D remains ambiguous. The V gene lost 1 base and the J gene lost 10 bases, with 14 bases spanning the gap. The germline CDR1 and CDR2 sequences are LGHNA and YSLEER. CDR3 length: 14 amino acids. The CDR3 DNA reads as TGCGCCAGCAGCCAAGTAGGCGGACGAGGCGAGCAGTTCTTC. Translated: CASSQVGGRGEQFF.

The chain uses TRBV20-1 and TRBJ1-2; no firm D call. The V gene's germline CDR1 is DFQATT and CDR2 SNEGSKA (reference sequence). The CDR3 runs 13 residues. V was pared by 3 bases and J by 2 bases, with 10 bases between. The DNA for the CDR3 is TGCAGTGCTAGTCCCCCGGGGAACTATGGCTACACCTTC. This translates into CSASPPGNYGYTF.

J is TRBJ1-5 and V is TRBV29-1; D gene unclear. The V end was cut by 4 bases, the J end by 1 base, with 11 bases between. The CDR3 has 14 residues. Germline V gene lookup returns CDR1 SQVTM and CDR2 ANQGSEA. In DNA form, the CDR3 reads TGCAGCGTTGCGGTTCTAGGAAGCAATCAGCCCCAGCATTTT. Translating it yields CSVAVLGSNQPQHF.

This clonotype showed up just a few times. The genes are TRBV5-5 and TRBJ2-5; a possible D gene is TRBD1 (6 bases). CDR3 length: 14 amino acids. V lost 7 bases, J lost 4 bases, and 17 bases lay in between. Germline CDR1 and CDR2: SGHKS and YYEKEE (reference sequence). In DNA, the CDR3 is TGTGCCAGCGCTACTCTACAGGGCCGAGAGACCCAGTACTTC. It encodes CASATLQGRETQYF.

Ten or more counts support this clonotype. The chain recombines TRBV4-3 with TRBJ2-1; TRBD1 or TRBD2 may be the D gene (6 bases each). The CDR3 has 19 residues. The V end was cut by 3 bases, the J end by 0 bases, with 21 bases between. Germline CDR1 is LGHNA and CDR2 is YSLEER. The CDR3 DNA is TGCGCCAGCAGCCAGGAGGGGGTGATAGCGGCCGACTCCTACAATGAGCAGTTCTTC. Protein product: CASSQEGVIAADSYNEQFF.

There are a few counts of this clonotype. The CDR3 DNA follows: TGTGCCAGCAGTGATGGGTTGGGGCTCGAGCAGTACTTC. Its translation is CASSDGLGLEQYF. This rearrangement joins TRBV6-1 to TRBJ2-7, with D maybe TRBD1 (5 bases). CDR1 and CDR2 (germline): MNHNS, SASEGT. The CDR3 runs 13 residues. V lost 3 bases, J lost 6 bases, and 12 bases lay in between.

This clonotype occurred many times. This chain uses TRBV6-2 or TRBV6-3 with TRBJ1-6; D gene uncertain. V lost 2 bases to trimming and J lost 6 bases, with 8 bases between them. This CDR3 has 14 amino acids. CDR1 is MNHEY and CDR2 is SVGEGT in the germline V gene. CDR3 coding DNA: TGTGCCAGCAGTTACGAAGGAACTAATTCACCCCTCCACTTT. Translation: CASSYEGTNSPLHF.

The table lists this clonotype with a few counts. The chain couples TRBV27 to TRBJ2-7, with 10 bases that match TRBD1. Germline CDR1 and CDR2: MNHEY and SMNVEV (reference sequence). The ends lost 5 bases at V and 3 bases at J; junction bases unmatched: 10. This CDR3 is 16 amino acids long. Here the CDR3 reads CASSLLPGTGVYEQYF. The CDR3 DNA follows: TGTGCCAGCAGTCTCCTACCCGGGACAGGGGTCTACGAGCAGTACTTC.

This clonotype was picked up many times. The chain carries TRBV7-2 and TRBJ2-3; the match to TRBD2 covers 7 bases. Germline CDR1 is SGHTA and CDR2 is FQGNSA. This CDR3 is built from 16 residues. With 1 base clipped from V and 1 base from J, the junction kept 5 bases outside the gene matches. The DNA for the CDR3 is TGTGCCAGCAGCTTAGATTTTGGGGGGGGCACAGATACGCAGTATTTT. Protein product: CASSLDFGGGTDTQYF.

This clonotype was recorded at least ten times. The rearrangement uses TRBV6-4 and TRBJ2-3; the match to TRBD2 covers 10 bases. V was pared by 4 bases and J by 1 base, with 2 bases of the junction left unmatched. This CDR3 region has 15 residues. The germline CDR1 and CDR2 sequences are MRHNA and SNTAGT. CDR3 residues: CASSAGTSGTDTQYF. In nucleotides, the CDR3 is TGTGCCAGCAGTGCTGGGACTAGCGGCACAGATACGCAGTATTTT.

A word on this clonotype: Compared with germline, one end of the junction differs, possibly owing to a read error. The CDR3 coding sequence is TGTACCAGCAGTCAAGCCGGGTACGAGCAGTACTTC. As protein: CTSSQAGYEQYF. The V gene is TRBV7-9, the J gene TRBJ2-7; D unclear. The CDR3 is 12 residues long. From germline, CDR1 is SEHNR and CDR2 FQNEAQ (reference sequence).

This clonotype was observed at least ten times. CDR3 in amino acids: CASSHVNEGLTNTGELFF. DNA of the CDR3: TGCGCCAGCAGCCATGTAAATGAAGGACTGACGAACACCGGGGAGCTGTTTTTT. V usage is TRBV4-3 and J usage is TRBJ2-2; TRBD2 might be the D (5 bases). Germline CDR1 LGHNA, CDR2 YSLEER. The V end lost 3 bases, the J end lost 0 bases, and 17 bases lay between the germline ends. The CDR3 is 18 residues long.